The T cell receptor beta chain under discussion was sequenced for a study of neurological immune-mediated disorders. With 10-nucleotide random UMIs, 5'RACE was used to make the cDNA. The output of every sequencing run exceeded 170 million TCR-beta sequences, derived from 15-18 subjects. One entry per CDR3 protein, called by TCRdb with MiXCR from the 5' RACE reads. The top ten hold 5.2% of the sample, which has 70,000 or so distinct CDR3 sequences, around 3% seen once. General study findings and limits: HTLV-1-associated myelopathy ranked highest for TCR clonal expansion and multiple sclerosis lowest, beneath healthy controls.

There are many counts of this clonotype. The target antigen is unknown. V trimming: 3 bases; J trimming: 2 bases; junction bases outside the gene matches: 6. CDR3 size: 15 residues. Germline values: CDR1 DFQATT, CDR2 SNEGSKA (reference sequence). This clonotype was obtained from a woman in her forties or fifties with multiple sclerosis. Sequencing input: PBMCs. This chain uses TRBV20-1 with TRBJ2-1, with 8 bases fitting TRBD2. CDR3 DNA: TGCAGTGCTAGGAATCTAGCGGGCACCTACAATGAGCAGTTCTTC. This translates into CSARNLAGTYNEQFF.